Listed here is a single TCR beta chain. What it binds is not known. The data were obtained in a study of CD8 T cells in Susac syndrome. CDR1 is MNHEY, CDR2 SVGEGT, per germline. Losses at the gene ends were 3 bases for V and 12 bases for J; bases not matched to a gene: 13. The CDR3 runs to 15 residues. Reverse transcription of 0.5 to 1 ug RNA was performed with random hexamers. A multiplex approach, immunoSEQ multiplex PCR, amplified TCR beta CDR3 across 54 Vbeta and 13 Jbeta. MiXCR was run by TCRdb on the immunoSEQ multiplex PCR reads, yielding one entry per CDR3 protein. The table lists more than 130,000 distinct CDR3 sequences, about 94% of them singletons. Study-level results: The number of individuals included in the study's TCR sequencing and HLA analysis was acknowledged as relatively small.

In blood CD8+ and CD4+ T cells, TCR beta underwent sequencing. FACS was used to enrich TEMRA cells, whereas the CD8+ and CD4+ T cells were obtained by negative isolation. The source of this sequence is a human donor in good health. The V gene is TRBV6-2 or TRBV6-3, the J gene TRBJ2-1; 8 bases fit TRBD2. Sequencing used CD8+ T cells from PBMCs. The CDR3: CASSYHPSGSGGQFF. The CDR3, as DNA: TGTGCCAGCAGTTATCACCCCTCGGGCAGCGGGGGGCAGTTCTTC.